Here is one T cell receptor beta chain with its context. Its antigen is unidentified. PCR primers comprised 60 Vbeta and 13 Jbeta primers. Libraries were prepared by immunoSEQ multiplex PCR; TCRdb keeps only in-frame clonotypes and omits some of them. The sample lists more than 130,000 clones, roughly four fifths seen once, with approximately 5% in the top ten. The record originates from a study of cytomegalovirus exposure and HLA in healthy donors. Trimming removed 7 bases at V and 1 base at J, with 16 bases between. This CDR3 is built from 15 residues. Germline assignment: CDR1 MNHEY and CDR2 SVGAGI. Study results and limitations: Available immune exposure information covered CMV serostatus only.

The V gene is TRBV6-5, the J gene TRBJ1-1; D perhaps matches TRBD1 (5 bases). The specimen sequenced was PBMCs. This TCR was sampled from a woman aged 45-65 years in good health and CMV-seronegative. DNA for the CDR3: TGTGCCAGCATCTCACAATACAGGTCGAACACTGAAGCTTTCTTT. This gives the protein CASISQYRSNTEAFF.